The 32 T cell receptor beta chains presented below share a single source sample, sequenced in a study of shared clonotypes between healthy human individuals. Repertoires were generated with immunoSEQ multiplex PCR, while TCRdb's copy carries only in-frame clones and drops some. In the table there are 2 million to 3 million clones, 93% of which are singletons. The sequenced material came from naive CD4+ T cells from PBMCs. Subset indicated: CD45RA+ positively selected. Receptors originate from a young man in good health. Some clones in this sample may be carry-over from other donors' samples.

This clone showed up just once. The chain employs TRBV29-1 and TRBJ1-2; weak D call: TRBD1 (5 bases). The CDR3 runs 13 residues. Germline CDR1 SQVTM, CDR2 ANQGSEA. Between the trimmed V and J ends, which lost 4 bases and 6 bases, there was a span of 15 bases. CDR3 loop: CSVGSGRGDGYTF. As DNA, the CDR3 is TGCAGCGTTGGATCGGGGCGAGGGGATGGCTACACCTTC. Looking up the rest from reference TRBV29-1 and TRBJ1-2 gives the full variable domain: SAVISQKPSRDICQRGTSLTIQCQVDSQVTMMFWYRQQPGQSLTLIATANQGSEATYESGFVIDKFPISRPNLTFSTLTVSNMSPEDSSIYLCSVGSGRGDGYTFGSGTRLTVV.

This clone has only a few counts. CDR3 sequence (DNA): TGTGCCAGCAGTCGCTCTGGACAGGGCAGTCAGCCCCAGCATTTT. Its protein is CASSRSGQGSQPQHF. V and J are TRBV6-5 and TRBJ1-5; 8 bases are a match to TRBD1. Germline-derived CDR1 and CDR2 are MNHEY and SVGAGI. V shed 5 bases and J 6 bases; nucleotides not matched to a gene: 9. The CDR3 consists of 15 residues.

The rearrangement joins TRBV25-1 to TRBJ1-2; D is undetermined. Germline V gene data show CDR1 as MGHDK and CDR2 as SYGVNS. This CDR3 contains 14 residues. The V end lost 3 bases, the J end lost 4 bases, and 12 bases lay between the germline ends. CDR3 region: CASSDVGSSYGYTF. CDR3 coding DNA: TGTGCCAGCAGTGATGTGGGGTCTAGCTATGGCTACACCTTC.

The chain carries TRBV19 and TRBJ1-1; the D gene is possibly TRBD1 (5 bases). V was clipped by 7 bases and J by 3 bases, with 21 bases between them. Germline V gene sequence: CDR1 LNHDA, CDR2 SQIVND (reference sequence). CDR3 length: 16 residues. The CDR3 DNA follows: TGTGCCAGTACCACAAACCGAGGGGTGGTGGACACTGAAGCTTTCTTT. Protein product: CASTTNRGVVDTEAFF.

Details on this clone: Other DNA sequences in this specimen translate into the identical CDR3. This rearrangement joins TRBV6-5 to TRBJ2-5; D is undetermined. Germline V lookup: CDR1 MNHEY, CDR2 SVGAGI. The ends were cut back, 2 bases at V and 4 bases at J, with 2 bases in the middle. The CDR3 totals 11 residues. The CDR3 bases are TGTGCCAGCAGTTACCGAGAGACCCAGTACTTC. As protein: CASSYRETQYF.

V usage is TRBV28 and J usage is TRBJ2-7; D remains ambiguous. This CDR3 has 13 residues. V gave up 2 bases and J gave up 9 bases, with 14 bases separating them. The germline gives CDR1 MDHEN, CDR2 SYDVKM. The DNA for the CDR3 is TGTGCCAGCAGTTTACCGTACGGACGGCTGCAGTACTTC. Translation gives CASSLPYGRLQYF.

This chain uses TRBV11-1 with TRBJ1-2; TRBD1 matches at 9 bases. The J segment lost 7 bases and the V segment lost 5 bases, leaving 8 bases of the junction unmatched. Germline V CDR1 and CDR2: SGHAT, FQDESV (reference sequence). CDR3 length: 14 residues. The CDR3 region is CASSVIQGARGYTF. Here the CDR3 DNA reads TGTGCCAGCAGCGTGATACAGGGGGCGCGTGGCTACACCTTC.

The chain uses TRBV5-1 and TRBJ2-1, with D perhaps TRBD1 or TRBD2 (5 bases each). The CDR3 has 13 amino acids. Trimming took off 4 bases at V and 5 bases at J, with 10 bases between the two ends. Germline V gene sequence: CDR1 SGHRS, CDR2 YFSETQ. CDR3 bases: TGCGCCAGCAGCACCGGGACCAACAATGAGCAGTTCTTC. This gives the protein CASSTGTNNEQFF.

This chain connects TRBV19 to TRBJ2-7; tentatively, D is TRBD1 (5 bases). Germline V CDR1 and CDR2: LNHDA, SQIVND (reference sequence). The CDR3 spans 12 residues. V lost 3 bases and J lost 6, with 9 bases in between. The CDR3 protein is CASSMGRGEQYF. In DNA form, the CDR3 reads TGTGCCAGTAGTATGGGAAGGGGCGAGCAGTACTTC.

This clone was found a few times. The chain uses TRBV5-1 and TRBJ1-1; D not resolved. V lost 0 bases and J lost 7, with 4 bases in between. This CDR3 has 11 residues. Germline V gene data show CDR1 as SGHRS and CDR2 as YFSETQ. In DNA form, the CDR3 reads TGCGCCAGCAGCTTGGACGGTGAAGCTTTCTTT. Its translation: CASSLDGEAFF.

Regarding this clone: Other DNA sequences in this specimen translate into the identical CDR3. This chain connects TRBV28 to TRBJ2-2; D unclear. V lost 3 bases to trimming and J lost 6 bases, with 2 bases between them. CDR1 and CDR2 from the germline V gene are MDHEN and SYDVKM. The CDR3 is made up of 11 amino acids. The chain's CDR3 is CASSLAGELFF. The CDR3 DNA reads TGTGCCAGCAGTTTGGCCGGGGAGCTGTTTTTT.

This chain connects TRBV6-6 to TRBJ2-5, with D tentatively TRBD1 (5 bases). Trimming took off 6 bases at V and 2 bases at J, with 16 bases between the two ends. The germline V gene encodes CDR1 MNHNY and CDR2 SVGAGI (reference sequence). This CDR3 spans 15 amino acids. CDR3 in DNA: TGTGCCAGCAGCCAAGGGGCGCTCTGGCAAGAGACCCAGTACTTC. Translation: CASSQGALWQETQYF.

The CDR3 sequence: CASSVAPRLAKSTDTQYF. The CDR3 coding sequence is TGTGCCAGCAGTGTCGCCCCTCGACTAGCGAAGAGCACAGATACGCAGTATTTT. The V call is TRBV2, the J call TRBJ2-3; 8 nucleotides agree with TRBD2. CDR1 SNHLY and CDR2 FYNNEI come from the germline V gene. V gave up 4 bases and J gave up 0 bases; unmatched junction bases: 12. There are 18 residues in the CDR3.

The chain recombines TRBV27 with TRBJ1-1; D unresolved. Per germline, CDR1 MNHEY and CDR2 SMNVEV (reference sequence). V was cut by 1 base and J by 0 bases, with 6 bases left in between. This CDR3 contains 14 residues. The CDR3 sequence: CASSLLAMNTEAFF. The CDR3 DNA reads as TGTGCCAGCAGTTTATTGGCGATGAACACTGAAGCTTTCTTT.

The chain employs TRBV5-1 and TRBJ2-7, with a possible D match to TRBD1 (6 bases). The ends were cut back, 0 bases at V and 5 bases at J, with 15 bases in the middle. Germline CDR1 reads SGHRS; CDR2 reads YFSETQ. CDR3 length equals 15 residues. The CDR3 is CASSLGGQGKNEQYF. DNA of the CDR3: TGCGCCAGCAGCTTGGGCGGGCAGGGGAAGAACGAGCAGTACTTC.

The gene calls are TRBV30 and TRBJ2-7, with 15 positions matching TRBD2. V lost 4 bases, J lost 6 bases, and 13 bases stayed unmatched. Germline V gene sequence: CDR1 GTSNPN, CDR2 SVGIG (reference sequence). The CDR3 runs to 17 residues. In DNA form, the CDR3 reads TGTGCCTGGACTTCACTTGGGGGACTAGCGGGAGGAGGCGAGCAGTACTTC. Translation: CAWTSLGGLAGGGEQYF.

The chain combines TRBV6-1 with TRBJ1-2, with D unresolved. V was pared by 7 bases and J by 2 bases, with 2 bases between. The CDR3 length is 10 residues. CDR1 and CDR2 (germline): MNHNS, SASEGT. Written as DNA, the CDR3 is TGTGCCAGCAAGAACTATGGCTACACCTTC. Amino acids: CASKNYGYTF.

The J gene is TRBJ1-4, the V gene TRBV12-5; D is possibly TRBD1 (5 bases). The CDR3 has 19 residues. Trimming shortened V by 0 bases and J by 4 bases, and 21 bases separated the two germline ends. Per the germline V gene, CDR1 is LGHNT and CDR2 is FRNRAP. The CDR3 is CASGLVHLYVGVGNEKLFF. The CDR3 coding sequence is TGTGCTAGTGGTTTGGTACACCTGTATGTGGGGGTTGGTAATGAAAAACTGTTTTTT. Supplemented by reference TRBV12-5 and TRBJ1-4, the full variable domain reads DARVTQTPRHKVTEMGQEVTMRCQPILGHNTVFWYRQTMMQGLELLAYFRNRAPLDDSGMPKDRFSAEMPDATLATLKIQPSEPRDSAVYFCASGLVHLYVGVGNEKLFFGSGTQLSVL.

V usage is TRBV6-6 and J usage is TRBJ2-7, with a tentative D call TRBD1 (6 bases). V shed 6 bases and J shed 3 bases, with 9 bases lying between them. The CDR3 has 12 amino acids. CDR1 and CDR2 from the germline V gene are MNHNY and SVGAGI (reference sequence). CDR3 in amino acids: CASRLGGYEQYF. The CDR3 nucleotides read TGTGCCAGCAGACTAGGGGGCTACGAGCAGTACTTC.

V is TRBV7-9 and J is TRBJ1-3; D gene ambiguous. Trimming stripped 1 base from V and 0 bases from J, with 10 bases between. The germline CDR1 and CDR2 sequences are SEHNR and FQNEAQ (reference sequence). This CDR3 comprises 16 residues. The DNA of the CDR3 is TGTGCCAGCAGCTTAGGTCGAGGGCTCTCTGGAAACACCATATATTTT. This sequence encodes CASSLGRGLSGNTIYF.

CDR3 protein: CASSQSGLGSYNEQFF. The CDR3, as DNA: TGTGCCAGCAGTCAGTCCGGTCTAGGCTCCTACAATGAGCAGTTCTTC. The rearrangement links TRBV28 to TRBJ2-1, with unresolved D. In germline, CDR1 is MDHEN, CDR2 SYDVKM. The CDR3 is 16 amino acids. V was trimmed by 5 bases and J by 0 bases, leaving 14 bases between them. Based on the CDR3 plus reference TRBV28 and TRBJ2-1, the full variable domain is DVKVTQSSRYLVKRTGEKVFLECVQDMDHENMFWYRQDPGLGLRLIYFSYDVKMKEKGDIPEGYSVSREKKERFSLILESASTNQTSMYLCASSQSGLGSYNEQFFGPGTRLTVL.

The rearrangement joins TRBV19 to TRBJ1-3, with D perhaps matching TRBD1 (6 bases). CDR1 and CDR2 (germline): LNHDA, SQIVND (reference sequence). This CDR3 region has 13 residues. V lost 6 bases, J lost 4 bases, and 10 bases lay in between. CDR3 DNA: TGTGCCAGTAGCCGGGACACAGGAAACACCATATATTTT. Its protein product is CASSRDTGNTIYF.

This clone has more than one count but fewer than ten. The chain carries TRBV30 and TRBJ1-5, with D possibly matching TRBD1 (6 bases). CDR3 length: 14 amino acids. Germline V gene lookup returns CDR1 GTSNPN and CDR2 SVGIG (reference sequence). V dropped 1 base and J dropped 3 bases, with 10 bases sitting between them. The chain's CDR3 is CAWSGPGANQPQHF. DNA for the CDR3: TGTGCCTGGAGTGGCCCGGGGGCCAATCAGCCCCAGCATTTT.

The chain uses TRBV28 and TRBJ2-1, with 12 bases aligning to TRBD2. The CDR3 is 14 amino acids. Trimming at V came to 8 bases and at J to 3 bases, leaving 2 bases not matched to a gene. CDR1 is MDHEN, CDR2 SYDVKM, per germline. As DNA, the CDR3 is TGTGCCAGCGTGACTAGCGGGAGCTACAATGAGCAGTTCTTC. Translation: CASVTSGSYNEQFF.

The chain links TRBV18 to TRBJ2-7, with D tentatively TRBD1 (6 bases). The CDR3 has 16 amino acids. The germline gives CDR1 KGHSH, CDR2 LQKENI. Trimming took 4 bases from V and 0 from J, leaving 16 bases between them. CDR3 in DNA: TGTGCCAGCTCACTATCCCGGGACACGGCCTCCTACGAGCAGTACTTC. Residues: CASSLSRDTASYEQYF.

The chain employs TRBV14 and TRBJ2-3, with D possibly matching TRBD2 (5 bases). The CDR3 runs 17 residues. V lost 0 bases and J lost 1, with 14 bases in between. Germline CDR1 is SGHDN and CDR2 is FVKESK. CDR3 DNA: TGTGCCAGCAGCCAAGAAAGGATGGGAGCTGGCACAGATACGCAGTATTTT. This gives the protein CASSQERMGAGTDTQYF.

This clone was seen only once. The chain joins TRBV9 to TRBJ2-3; 9 bases agree with TRBD2. Looked up from germline, CDR1 is SGDLS and CDR2 is YYNGEE. The CDR3 has 15 residues. After removal of 4 bases from V and 3 bases from J, the junction contained 6 bases not matched to a gene. In nucleotides, the CDR3 is TGTGCCAGCAGCACGCGGGAGGGCGGAACAGATACGCAGTATTTT. Translation gives CASSTREGGTDTQYF.

V usage is TRBV5-1 and J usage is TRBJ1-1; D unclear. V was trimmed by 0 bases and J by 1 base, leaving 7 bases between them. Germline V CDR1 and CDR2: SGHRS, YFSETQ. The CDR3 totals 14 residues. The CDR3 DNA follows: TGCGCCAGCAGCTTGGGGGCAACGAACACTGAAGCTTTCTTT. Encoded protein: CASSLGATNTEAFF.

This clone was seen a single time. The chain uses TRBV28 and TRBJ1-3, with 7 bases identical to TRBD1. Germline CDR1 MDHEN, CDR2 SYDVKM. The CDR3 totals 16 residues. The V segment lost 2 bases and the J segment 2 bases; nucleotides outside the gene matches: 6. CDR3 bases: TGTGCCAGCAGTTTAGAGGCAGGGGGGACTGGAAACACCATATATTTT. The encoded protein is CASSLEAGGTGNTIYF.

As DNA, the CDR3 is TGTGCCAGCAGTTCAAGAGGGTGGCGGCCTGGGGGGACAGATACGCAGTATTTT. Translating it yields CASSSRGWRPGGTDTQYF. This chain connects TRBV27 to TRBJ2-3; a possible D gene is TRBD2 (6 bases). This CDR3 spans 18 amino acids. Per germline, CDR1 MNHEY and CDR2 SMNVEV (reference sequence). Trimming stripped 4 bases from V and 3 bases from J, with 23 bases between.

Turning to this clone: This specimen includes other DNA sequences encoding the same CDR3. The J gene is TRBJ2-7, the V gene TRBV28; tentatively, D is TRBD2 (5 bases). Trimming cost V 3 bases and J 2 bases, with 11 bases left between them. Looked up from germline, CDR1 is MDHEN and CDR2 is SYDVKM. This CDR3 contains 14 residues. CDR3 DNA sequence: TGTGCCAGCAGTTTTTATCGACTAACCTACGAGCAGTACTTC. This sequence encodes CASSFYRLTYEQYF.

V and J are TRBV18 and TRBJ2-7; tentative D call: TRBD1 (6 bases). The CDR3 has 15 amino acids. Germline V lookup: CDR1 KGHSH, CDR2 LQKENI. V lost 0 bases and J 0 bases, leaving 9 bases between the germline ends. CDR3 nucleotide sequence: TGTGCCAGCTCACCACCGACAGGTAACTCCTACGAGCAGTACTTC. This codes for CASSPPTGNSYEQYF.